This T cell receptor beta chain was observed in a study of neurological immune-mediated disorders. Unsorted libraries came from 2 million PBMCs stored at -80 °C. The authors obtained over 160 million TCR-beta sequences from 15-18 subjects per sequencing run. TCRdb ran MiXCR on the 5' RACE reads and lists one entry per CDR3 protein. The data contain about 66,000 distinct CDR3 sequences, about 3.4% of them seen just once; the ten biggest clones take up 3.7%. This clonotype has ten or more counts. The sequenced sample was PBMCs. The receptor's source is a man between 35 and 55 years old with multiple sclerosis.

The CDR3 DNA is TGTGCCAGCAGTTTAGTAATAGGCTCTGGAAACACCATATATTTT. This gives the protein CASSLVIGSGNTIYF. V gene TRBV12-3 or TRBV12-4 combines with J gene TRBJ1-3; D gene uncertain. V was pared by 1 base and J by 0 bases, with 7 bases between. The CDR3 is made up of 15 amino acids.